The T cell receptor (beta chain) described here comes from a study of blood T cell repertoires in COVID-19. Whole-study context: The samples span acute and convalescent COVID-19 from the United States, Italy and Spain.

The data were produced by immunoSEQ multiplex PCR, yet TCRdb's version contains in-frame clones alone and is incomplete. Altogether about 150,000 clones are present, roughly 88% being singletons, with the ten largest covering 0.63%. Germline assignment: CDR1 LGHNA and CDR2 YNFKEQ. The CDR3 is 12 residues long. Trimming pared 5 bases from V and 2 bases from J, leaving 6 bases between. The TCR comes from a man between 60 and 70 years old with COVID-19, enrolled during active disease. The J gene is TRBJ1-1, the V gene TRBV4-2; D remains unclear. The sequenced sample was peripheral blood. The CDR3 protein is CASSAINTEAFF. The CDR3 region has the DNA TGTGCCAGCAGCGCGATCAACACTGAAGCTTTCTTT.